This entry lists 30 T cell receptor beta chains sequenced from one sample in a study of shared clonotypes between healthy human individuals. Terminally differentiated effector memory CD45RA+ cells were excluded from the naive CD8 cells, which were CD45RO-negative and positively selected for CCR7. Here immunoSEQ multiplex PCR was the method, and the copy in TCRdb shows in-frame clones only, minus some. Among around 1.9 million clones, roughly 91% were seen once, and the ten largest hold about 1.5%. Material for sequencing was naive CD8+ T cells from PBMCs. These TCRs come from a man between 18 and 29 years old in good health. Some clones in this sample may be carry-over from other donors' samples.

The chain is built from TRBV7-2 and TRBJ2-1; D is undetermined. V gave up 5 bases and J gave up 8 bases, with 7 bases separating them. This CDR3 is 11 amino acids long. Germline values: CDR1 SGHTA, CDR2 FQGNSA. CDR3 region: CASSAPHEQFF. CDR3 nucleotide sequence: TGTGCCAGCAGCGCCCCTCATGAGCAGTTCTTC.

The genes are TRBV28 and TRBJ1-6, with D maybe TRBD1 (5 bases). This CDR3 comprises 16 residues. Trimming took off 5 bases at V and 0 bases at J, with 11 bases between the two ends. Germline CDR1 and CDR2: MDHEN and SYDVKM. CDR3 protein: CASSTPTVSYNSPLHF. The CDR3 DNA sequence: TGTGCCAGCAGTACGCCGACAGTCTCCTATAATTCACCCCTCCACTTT. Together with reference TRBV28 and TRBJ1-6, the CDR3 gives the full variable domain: DVKVTQSSRYLVKRTGEKVFLECVQDMDHENMFWYRQDPGLGLRLIYFSYDVKMKEKGDIPEGYSVSREKKERFSLILESASTNQTSMYLCASSTPTVSYNSPLHFGNGTRLTVT.

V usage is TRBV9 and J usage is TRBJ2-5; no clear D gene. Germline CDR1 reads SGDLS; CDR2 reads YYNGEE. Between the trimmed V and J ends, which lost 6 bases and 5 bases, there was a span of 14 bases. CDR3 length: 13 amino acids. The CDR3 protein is CASTPTPSETQYF. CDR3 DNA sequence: TGTGCCAGCACACCGACCCCCAGTGAGACCCAGTACTTC.

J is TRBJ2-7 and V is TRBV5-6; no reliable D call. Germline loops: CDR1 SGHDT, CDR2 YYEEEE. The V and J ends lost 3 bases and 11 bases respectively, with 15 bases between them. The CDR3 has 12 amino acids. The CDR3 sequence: CASSSAGIPEYF. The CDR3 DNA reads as TGTGCCAGCAGCTCAGCTGGGATCCCGGAGTACTTC.

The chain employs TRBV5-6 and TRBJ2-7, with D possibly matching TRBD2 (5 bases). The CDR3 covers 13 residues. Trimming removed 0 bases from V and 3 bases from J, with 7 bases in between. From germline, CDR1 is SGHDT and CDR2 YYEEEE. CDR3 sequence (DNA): TGTGCCAGCAGCTTGGTGGAGGACTACGAGCAGTACTTC. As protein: CASSLVEDYEQYF. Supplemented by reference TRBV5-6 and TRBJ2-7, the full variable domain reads DAGVTQSPTHLIKTRGQQVTLRCSPKSGHDTVSWYQQALGQGPQFIFQYYEEEERQRGNFPDRFSGHQFPNYSSELNVNALLLGDSALYLCASSLVEDYEQYFGPGTRLTVT.

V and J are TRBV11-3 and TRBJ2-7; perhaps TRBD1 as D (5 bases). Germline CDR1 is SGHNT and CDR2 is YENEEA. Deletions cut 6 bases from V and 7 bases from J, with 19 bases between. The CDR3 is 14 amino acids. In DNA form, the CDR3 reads TGTGCCAGCAGTAGGGGCGGTACCCTGGAGGAGCAGTACTTC. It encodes CASSRGGTLEEQYF.

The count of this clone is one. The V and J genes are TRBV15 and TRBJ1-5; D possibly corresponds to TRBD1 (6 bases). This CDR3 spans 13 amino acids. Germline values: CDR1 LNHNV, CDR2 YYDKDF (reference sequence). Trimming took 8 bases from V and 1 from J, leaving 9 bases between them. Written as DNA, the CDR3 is TGTGCCACCGGAGACAGGAGCAATCAGCCCCAGCATTTT. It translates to CATGDRSNQPQHF.

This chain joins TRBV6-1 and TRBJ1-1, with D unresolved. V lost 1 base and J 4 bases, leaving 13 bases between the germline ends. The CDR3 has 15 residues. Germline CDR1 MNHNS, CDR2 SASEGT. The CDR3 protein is CASSEGTSGGTEAFF. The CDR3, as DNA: TGTGCCAGCAGTGAAGGGACCTCTGGTGGCACTGAAGCTTTCTTT.

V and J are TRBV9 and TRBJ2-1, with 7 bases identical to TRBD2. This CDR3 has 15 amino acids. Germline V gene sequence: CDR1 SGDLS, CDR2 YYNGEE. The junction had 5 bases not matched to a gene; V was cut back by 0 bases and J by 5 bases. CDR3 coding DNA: TGTGCCAGCAGCGTAGGCGGGAGAACGAACAATGAGCAGTTCTTC. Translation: CASSVGGRTNNEQFF.

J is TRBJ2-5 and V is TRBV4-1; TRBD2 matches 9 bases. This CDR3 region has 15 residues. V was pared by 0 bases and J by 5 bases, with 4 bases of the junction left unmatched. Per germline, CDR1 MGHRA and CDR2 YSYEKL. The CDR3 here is CASSQEGGRGETQYF. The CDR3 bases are TGCGCCAGCAGCCAAGAAGGCGGGAGGGGGGAGACCCAGTACTTC.

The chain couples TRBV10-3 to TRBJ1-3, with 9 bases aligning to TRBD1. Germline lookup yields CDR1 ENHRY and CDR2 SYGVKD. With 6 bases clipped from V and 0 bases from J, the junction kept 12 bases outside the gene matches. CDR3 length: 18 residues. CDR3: CAIRGTGFGLSSGNTIYF. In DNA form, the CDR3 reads TGTGCCATCAGGGGGACAGGGTTCGGCCTGAGCTCTGGAAACACCATATATTTT.

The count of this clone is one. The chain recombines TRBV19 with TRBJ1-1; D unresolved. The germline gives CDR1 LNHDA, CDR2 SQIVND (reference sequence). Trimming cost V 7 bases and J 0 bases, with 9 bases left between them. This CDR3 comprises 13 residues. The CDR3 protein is CASTELMNTEAFF. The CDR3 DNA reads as TGTGCCAGTACGGAGCTCATGAACACTGAAGCTTTCTTT. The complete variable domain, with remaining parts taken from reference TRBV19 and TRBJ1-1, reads DGGITQSPKYLFRKEGQNVTLSCEQNLNHDAMYWYRQDPGQGLRLIYYSQIVNDFQKGDIAEGYSVSREKKESFPLTVTSAQKNPTAFYLCASTELMNTEAFFGQGTRLTVV.

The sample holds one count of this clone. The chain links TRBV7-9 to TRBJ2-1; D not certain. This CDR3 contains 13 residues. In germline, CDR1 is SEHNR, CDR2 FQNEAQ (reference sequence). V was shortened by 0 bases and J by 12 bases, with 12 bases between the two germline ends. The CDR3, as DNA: TGTGCCAGCAGCTTAGCCTTCCGACGTGGGCAGTTCTTC. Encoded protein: CASSLAFRRGQFF.

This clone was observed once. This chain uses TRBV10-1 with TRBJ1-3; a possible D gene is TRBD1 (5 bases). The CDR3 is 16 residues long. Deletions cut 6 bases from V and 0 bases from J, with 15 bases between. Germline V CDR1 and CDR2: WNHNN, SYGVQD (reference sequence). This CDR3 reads CASSRDLEGSGNTIYF. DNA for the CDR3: TGCGCCAGCAGCCGGGACTTAGAAGGCTCTGGAAACACCATATATTTT.

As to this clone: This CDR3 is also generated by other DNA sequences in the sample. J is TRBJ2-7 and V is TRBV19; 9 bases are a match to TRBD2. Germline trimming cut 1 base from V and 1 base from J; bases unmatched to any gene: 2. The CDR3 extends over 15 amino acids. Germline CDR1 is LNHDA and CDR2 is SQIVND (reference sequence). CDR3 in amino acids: CASSIGLAVSYEQYF. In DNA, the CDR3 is TGTGCCAGTAGTATAGGACTAGCGGTGTCCTACGAGCAGTACTTC.

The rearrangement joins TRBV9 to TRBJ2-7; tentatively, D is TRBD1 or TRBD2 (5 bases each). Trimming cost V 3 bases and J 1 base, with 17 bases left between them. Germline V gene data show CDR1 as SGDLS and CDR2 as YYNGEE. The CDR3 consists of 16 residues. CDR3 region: CASSASTRDPSYEQYF. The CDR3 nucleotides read TGTGCCAGCAGCGCCTCTACTCGGGACCCTTCCTACGAGCAGTACTTC.

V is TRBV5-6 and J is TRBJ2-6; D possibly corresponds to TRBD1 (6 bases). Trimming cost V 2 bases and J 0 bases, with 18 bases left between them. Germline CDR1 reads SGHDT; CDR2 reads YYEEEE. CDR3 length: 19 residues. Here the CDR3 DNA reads TGTGCCAGCAGCTTTGAGTACGCCAGGGGCCCCTCTGGGGCCAACGTCCTGACTTTC. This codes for CASSFEYARGPSGANVLTF.

This CDR3 reads CASSLPSLAGDITDTQYF. CDR3 nucleotide sequence: TGTGCCAGCAGTTTACCATCTCTAGCGGGGGACATCACAGATACGCAGTATTTT. This chain joins TRBV27 and TRBJ2-3; 10 bases match TRBD2. The CDR3 loop spans 18 amino acids. V shed 2 bases, J shed 2 bases, and the junction held 10 bases outside the gene matches. Germline assignment: CDR1 MNHEY and CDR2 SMNVEV (reference sequence).

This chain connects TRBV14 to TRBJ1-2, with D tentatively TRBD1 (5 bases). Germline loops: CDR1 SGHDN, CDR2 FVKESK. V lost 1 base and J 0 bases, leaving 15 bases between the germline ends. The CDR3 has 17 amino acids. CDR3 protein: CASSQGLSQGANYGYTF. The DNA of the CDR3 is TGTGCCAGCAGCCAAGGGCTCAGTCAGGGAGCTAACTATGGCTACACCTTC.

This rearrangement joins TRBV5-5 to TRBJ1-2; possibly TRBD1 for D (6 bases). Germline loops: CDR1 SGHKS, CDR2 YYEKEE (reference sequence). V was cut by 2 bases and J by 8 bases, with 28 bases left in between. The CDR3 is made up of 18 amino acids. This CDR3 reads CASSFAPPGVTGPGGYTF. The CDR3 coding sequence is TGTGCCAGCAGCTTCGCTCCCCCGGGAGTCACAGGGCCGGGGGGCTACACCTTC.

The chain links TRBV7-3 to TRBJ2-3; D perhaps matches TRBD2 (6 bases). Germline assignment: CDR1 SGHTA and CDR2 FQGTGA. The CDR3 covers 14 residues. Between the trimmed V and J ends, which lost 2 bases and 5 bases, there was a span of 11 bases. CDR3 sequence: CASSLALGGDTQYF. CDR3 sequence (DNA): TGTGCCAGCAGCTTAGCCCTGGGGGGAGATACGCAGTATTTT.

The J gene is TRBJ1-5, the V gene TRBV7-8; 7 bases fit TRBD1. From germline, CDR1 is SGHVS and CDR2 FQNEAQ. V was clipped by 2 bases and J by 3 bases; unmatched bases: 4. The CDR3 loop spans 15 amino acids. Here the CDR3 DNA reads TGTGCCAGCAGCTTATTACAGGGGTCCAATCAGCCCCAGCATTTT. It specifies CASSLLQGSNQPQHF. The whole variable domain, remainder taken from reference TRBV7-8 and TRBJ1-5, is GAGVSQSPRYKVAKRGQDVALRCDPISGHVSLFWYQQALGQGPEFLTYFQNEAQLDKSGLPSDRFFAERPEGSVSTLKIQRTQQEDSAVYLCASSLLQGSNQPQHFGDGTRLSIL.

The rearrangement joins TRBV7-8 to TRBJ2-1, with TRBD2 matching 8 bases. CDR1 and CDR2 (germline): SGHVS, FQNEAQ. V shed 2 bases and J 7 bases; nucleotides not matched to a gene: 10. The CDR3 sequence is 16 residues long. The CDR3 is CASSLMAGGLTNEQFF. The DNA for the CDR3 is TGTGCCAGCAGCTTAATGGCGGGAGGTCTGACGAATGAGCAGTTCTTC.

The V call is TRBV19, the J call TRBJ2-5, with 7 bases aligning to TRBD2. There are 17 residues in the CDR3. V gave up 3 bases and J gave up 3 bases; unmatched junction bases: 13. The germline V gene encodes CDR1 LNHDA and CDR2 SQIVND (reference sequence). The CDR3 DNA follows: TGTGCCAGTAGTATCGAATCCCGGGGAGGGTTGAAAGAGACCCAGTACTTC. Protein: CASSIESRGGLKETQYF.

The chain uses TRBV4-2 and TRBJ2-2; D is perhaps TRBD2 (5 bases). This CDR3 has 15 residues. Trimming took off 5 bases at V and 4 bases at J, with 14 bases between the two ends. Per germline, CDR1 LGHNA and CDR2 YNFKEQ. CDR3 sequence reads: CASSFGVDRTGELFF. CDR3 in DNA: TGTGCCAGCAGCTTCGGGGTAGATCGCACCGGGGAGCTGTTTTTT.

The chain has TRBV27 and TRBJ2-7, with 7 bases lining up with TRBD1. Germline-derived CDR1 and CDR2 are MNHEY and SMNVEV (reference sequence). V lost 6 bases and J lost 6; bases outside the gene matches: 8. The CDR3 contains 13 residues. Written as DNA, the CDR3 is TGTGCCAGCAGCCCCAGGGACAGCCCCGAGCAGTACTTC. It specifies CASSPRDSPEQYF.

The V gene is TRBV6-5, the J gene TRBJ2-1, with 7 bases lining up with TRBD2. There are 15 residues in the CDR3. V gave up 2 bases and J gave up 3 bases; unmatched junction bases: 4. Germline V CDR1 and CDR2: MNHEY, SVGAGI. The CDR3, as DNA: TGTGCCAGCAGTTACGGGGGGGATCTCTACAATGAGCAGTTCTTC. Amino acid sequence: CASSYGGDLYNEQFF.

The CDR3 region has the DNA TGCAGCGCCGTAGCGGGAGTGGGAGAGACCCAGTACTTC. Amino acid sequence: CSAVAGVGETQYF. The chain joins TRBV29-1 to TRBJ2-5, with 9 bases lining up with TRBD2. Germline lookup yields CDR1 SQVTM and CDR2 ANQGSEA. The length of the CDR3 is 13 residues. The J segment lost 4 bases and the V segment lost 7 bases, leaving 7 bases of the junction unmatched.

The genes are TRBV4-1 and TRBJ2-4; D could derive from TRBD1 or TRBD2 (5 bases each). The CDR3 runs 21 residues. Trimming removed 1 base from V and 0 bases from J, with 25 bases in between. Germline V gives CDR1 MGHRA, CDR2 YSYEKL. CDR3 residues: CASSQVPPVRGELLAKNIQYF. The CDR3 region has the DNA TGCGCCAGCAGCCAAGTTCCACCAGTGAGGGGAGAACTACTAGCCAAAAACATTCAGTACTTC.

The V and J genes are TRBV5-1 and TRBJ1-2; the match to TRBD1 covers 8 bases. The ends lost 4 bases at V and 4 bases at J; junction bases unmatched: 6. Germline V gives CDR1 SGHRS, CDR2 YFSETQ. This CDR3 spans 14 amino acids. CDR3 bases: TGCGCCAGCAGCCCGGACAGGGCGGGCTATGGCTACACCTTC. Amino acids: CASSPDRAGYGYTF. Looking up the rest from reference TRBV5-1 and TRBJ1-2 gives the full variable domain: KAGVTQTPRYLIKTRGQQVTLSCSPISGHRSVSWYQQTPGQGLQFLFEYFSETQRNKGNFPGRFSGRQFSNSRSEMNVSTLELGDSALYLCASSPDRAGYGYTFGSGTRLTVV.